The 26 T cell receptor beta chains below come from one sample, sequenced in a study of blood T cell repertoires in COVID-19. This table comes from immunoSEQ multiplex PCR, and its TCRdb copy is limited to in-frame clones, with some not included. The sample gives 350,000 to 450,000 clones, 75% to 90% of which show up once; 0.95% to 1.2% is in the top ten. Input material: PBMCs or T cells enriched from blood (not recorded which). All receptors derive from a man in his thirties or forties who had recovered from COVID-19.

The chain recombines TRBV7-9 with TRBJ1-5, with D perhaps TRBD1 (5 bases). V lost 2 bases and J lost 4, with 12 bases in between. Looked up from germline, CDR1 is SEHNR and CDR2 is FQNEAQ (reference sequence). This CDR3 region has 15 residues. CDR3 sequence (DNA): TGTGCCAGCAGCTTACCAGGGCCAGGGAATCAGCCCCAGCATTTT. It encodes CASSLPGPGNQPQHF.

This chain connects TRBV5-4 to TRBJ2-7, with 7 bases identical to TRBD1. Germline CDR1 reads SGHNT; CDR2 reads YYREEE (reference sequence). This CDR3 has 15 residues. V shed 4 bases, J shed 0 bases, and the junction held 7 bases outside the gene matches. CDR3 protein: CASSLQGKSSYEQYF. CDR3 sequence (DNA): TGTGCCAGCAGCCTACAGGGGAAGAGCTCCTACGAGCAGTACTTC. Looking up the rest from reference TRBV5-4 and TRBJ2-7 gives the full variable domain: ETGVTQSPTHLIKTRGQQVTLRCSSQSGHNTVSWYQQALGQGPQFIFQYYREEENGRGNFPPRFSGLQFPNYSSELNVNALELDDSALYLCASSLQGKSSYEQYFGPGTRLTVT.

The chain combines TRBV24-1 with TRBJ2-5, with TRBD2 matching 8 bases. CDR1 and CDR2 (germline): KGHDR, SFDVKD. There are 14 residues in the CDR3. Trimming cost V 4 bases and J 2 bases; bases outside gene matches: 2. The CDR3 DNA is TGTGCCACCAGTGAGGCGGGAGGTCAAGAGACCCAGTACTTC. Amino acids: CATSEAGGQETQYF.

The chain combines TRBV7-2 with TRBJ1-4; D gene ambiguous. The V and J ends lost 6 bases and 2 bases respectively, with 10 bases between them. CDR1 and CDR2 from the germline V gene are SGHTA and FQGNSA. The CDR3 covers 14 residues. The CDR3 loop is CASRESSTNEKLFF. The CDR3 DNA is TGTGCCAGCAGGGAGAGCAGCACTAATGAAAAACTGTTTTTT.

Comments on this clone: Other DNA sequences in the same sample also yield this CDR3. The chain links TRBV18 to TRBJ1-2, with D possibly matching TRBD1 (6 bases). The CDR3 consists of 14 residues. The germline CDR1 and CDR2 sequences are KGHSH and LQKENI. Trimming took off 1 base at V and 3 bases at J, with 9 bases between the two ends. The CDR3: CASSPQGVDYGYTF. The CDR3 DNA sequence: TGTGCCAGCTCACCACAGGGGGTCGACTATGGCTACACCTTC.

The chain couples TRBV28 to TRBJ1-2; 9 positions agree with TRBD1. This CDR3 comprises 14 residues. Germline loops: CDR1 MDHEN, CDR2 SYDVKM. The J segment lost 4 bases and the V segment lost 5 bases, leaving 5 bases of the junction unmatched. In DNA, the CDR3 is TGTGCCAGCAGTCCCTTGACAGGGGGCTATGGCTACACCTTC. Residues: CASSPLTGGYGYTF.

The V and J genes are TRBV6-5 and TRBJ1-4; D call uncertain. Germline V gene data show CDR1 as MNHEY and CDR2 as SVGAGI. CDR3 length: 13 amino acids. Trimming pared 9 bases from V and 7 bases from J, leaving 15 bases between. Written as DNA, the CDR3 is TGTGCCAGTGTGCGAGGGTTGGGTGAAAAACTGTTTTTT. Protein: CASVRGLGEKLFF.

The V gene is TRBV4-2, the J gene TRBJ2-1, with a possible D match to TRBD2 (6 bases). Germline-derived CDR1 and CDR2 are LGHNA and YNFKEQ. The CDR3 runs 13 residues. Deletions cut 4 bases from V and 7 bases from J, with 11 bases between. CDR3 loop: CASSRREANEQFF. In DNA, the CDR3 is TGTGCCAGCAGCCGGAGGGAGGCAAATGAGCAGTTCTTC.

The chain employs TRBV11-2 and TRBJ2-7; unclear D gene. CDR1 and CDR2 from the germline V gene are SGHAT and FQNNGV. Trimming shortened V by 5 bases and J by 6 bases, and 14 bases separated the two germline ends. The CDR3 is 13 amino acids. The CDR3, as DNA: TGTGCCAGCAGCAGGCTGACTGTACGCGAGCAGTACTTC. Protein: CASSRLTVREQYF.

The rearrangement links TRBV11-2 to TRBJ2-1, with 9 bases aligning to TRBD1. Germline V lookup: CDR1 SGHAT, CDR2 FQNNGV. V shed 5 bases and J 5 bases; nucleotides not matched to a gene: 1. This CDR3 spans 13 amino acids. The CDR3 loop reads CASSRDRDNEQFF. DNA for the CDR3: TGTGCCAGCAGCCGGGACAGGGACAATGAGCAGTTCTTC.

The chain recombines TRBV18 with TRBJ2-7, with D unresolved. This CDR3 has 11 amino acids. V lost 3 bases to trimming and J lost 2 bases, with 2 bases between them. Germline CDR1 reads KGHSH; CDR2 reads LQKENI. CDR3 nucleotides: TGTGCCAGCTCACCCGCCTACGAGCAGTACTTC. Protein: CASSPAYEQYF.

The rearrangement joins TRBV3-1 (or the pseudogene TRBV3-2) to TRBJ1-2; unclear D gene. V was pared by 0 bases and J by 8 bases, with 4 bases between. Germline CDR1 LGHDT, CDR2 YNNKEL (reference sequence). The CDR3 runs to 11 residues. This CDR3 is CASSQDGGYTF. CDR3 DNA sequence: TGTGCCAGCAGCCAAGACGGGGGCTACACCTTC.

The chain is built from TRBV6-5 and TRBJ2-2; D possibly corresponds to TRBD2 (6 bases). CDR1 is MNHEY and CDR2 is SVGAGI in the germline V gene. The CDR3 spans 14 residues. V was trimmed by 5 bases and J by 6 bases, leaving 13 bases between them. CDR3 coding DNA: TGTGCCAGCAGTCGACCGGGAGTACCCGGGGAGCTGTTTTTT. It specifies CASSRPGVPGELFF.

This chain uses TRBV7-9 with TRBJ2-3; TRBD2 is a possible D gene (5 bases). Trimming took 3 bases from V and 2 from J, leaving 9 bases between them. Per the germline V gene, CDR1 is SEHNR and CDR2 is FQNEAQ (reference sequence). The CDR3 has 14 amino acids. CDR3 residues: CASSFGLSTDTQYF. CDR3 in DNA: TGTGCCAGCAGCTTCGGACTTTCCACAGATACGCAGTATTTT.

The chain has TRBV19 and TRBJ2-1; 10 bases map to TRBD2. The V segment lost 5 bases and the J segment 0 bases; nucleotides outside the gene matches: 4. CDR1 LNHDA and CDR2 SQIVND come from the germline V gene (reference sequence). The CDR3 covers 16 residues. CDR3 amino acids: CASSGGLASSYNEQFF. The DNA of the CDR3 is TGTGCCAGTAGTGGGGGACTAGCGTCCTCCTACAATGAGCAGTTCTTC.

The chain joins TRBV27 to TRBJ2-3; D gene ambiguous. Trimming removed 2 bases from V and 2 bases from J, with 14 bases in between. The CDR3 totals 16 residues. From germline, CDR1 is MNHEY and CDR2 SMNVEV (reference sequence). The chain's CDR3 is CASSLAPPRFTDTQYF. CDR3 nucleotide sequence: TGTGCCAGCAGTTTAGCACCCCCTAGGTTCACAGATACGCAGTATTTT.

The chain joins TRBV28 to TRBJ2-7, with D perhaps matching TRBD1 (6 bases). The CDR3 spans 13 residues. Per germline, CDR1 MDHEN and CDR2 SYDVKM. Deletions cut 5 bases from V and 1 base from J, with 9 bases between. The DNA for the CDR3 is TGTGCCAGCAGTCCTGGACAGTCCTACGAGCAGTACTTC. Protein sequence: CASSPGQSYEQYF.

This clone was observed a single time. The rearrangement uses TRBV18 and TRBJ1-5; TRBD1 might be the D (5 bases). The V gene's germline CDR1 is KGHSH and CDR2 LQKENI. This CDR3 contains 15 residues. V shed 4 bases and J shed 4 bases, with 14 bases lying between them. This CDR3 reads CASSLAVGLNQPQHF. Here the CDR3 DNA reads TGTGCCAGCTCACTAGCCGTGGGGCTTAATCAGCCCCAGCATTTT.

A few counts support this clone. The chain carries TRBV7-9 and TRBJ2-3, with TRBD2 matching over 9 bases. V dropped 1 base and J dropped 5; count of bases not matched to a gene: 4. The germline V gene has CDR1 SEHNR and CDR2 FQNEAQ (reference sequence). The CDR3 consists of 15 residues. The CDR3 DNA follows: TGTGCCAGCAGCTTAGGCGGGGGGGGTAAAGATACGCAGTATTTT. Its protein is CASSLGGGGKDTQYF.

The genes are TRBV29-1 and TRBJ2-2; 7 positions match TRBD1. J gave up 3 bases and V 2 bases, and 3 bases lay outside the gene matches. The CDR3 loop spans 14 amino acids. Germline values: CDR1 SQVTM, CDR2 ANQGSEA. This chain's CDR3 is CSVETDRYTGELFF. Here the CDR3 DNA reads TGCAGCGTTGAAACGGACAGGTACACCGGGGAGCTGTTTTTT.

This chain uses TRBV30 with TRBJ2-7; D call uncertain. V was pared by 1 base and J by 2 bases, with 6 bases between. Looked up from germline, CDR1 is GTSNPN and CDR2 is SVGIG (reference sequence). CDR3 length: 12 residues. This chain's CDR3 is CAWSASAYEQYF. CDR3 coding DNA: TGTGCCTGGAGTGCGAGCGCCTACGAGCAGTACTTC.

The CDR3 here is CATSDFKSSGRAHEQFF. The CDR3 DNA follows: TGTGCCACCAGTGATTTTAAGAGTAGCGGGAGGGCCCATGAGCAGTTCTTC. This chain links TRBV24-1 with TRBJ2-1; TRBD2 agrees at 11 bases. J gave up 8 bases and V 1 base, and 9 bases lay outside the gene matches. Germline values: CDR1 KGHDR, CDR2 SFDVKD. CDR3 length equals 17 residues.

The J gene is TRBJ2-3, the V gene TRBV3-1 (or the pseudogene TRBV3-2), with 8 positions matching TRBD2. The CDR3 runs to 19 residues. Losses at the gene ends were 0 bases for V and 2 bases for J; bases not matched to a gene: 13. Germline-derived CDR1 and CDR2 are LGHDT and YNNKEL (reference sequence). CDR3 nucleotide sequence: TGTGCCAGCAGCCAAGATTCGGGGTCGGCGGGAGGATACACAGATACGCAGTATTTT. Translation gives CASSQDSGSAGGYTDTQYF.

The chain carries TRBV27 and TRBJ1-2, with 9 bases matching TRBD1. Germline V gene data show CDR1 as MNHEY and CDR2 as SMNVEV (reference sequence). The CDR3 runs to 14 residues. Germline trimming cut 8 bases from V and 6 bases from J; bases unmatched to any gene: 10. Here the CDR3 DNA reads TGTGCCAGCTGGGAACAGGGGGCTCGAGATGGCTACACCTTC. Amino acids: CASWEQGARDGYTF.

CDR3 in amino acids: CASGLRGGSNQPQHF. In DNA form, the CDR3 reads TGTGCTAGTGGTCTTCGCGGGGGTAGCAATCAGCCCCAGCATTTT. This chain uses TRBV12-5 with TRBJ1-5; D is perhaps TRBD1 (5 bases). This CDR3 has 15 amino acids. V lost 5 bases to trimming and J lost 0 bases, with 11 bases between them. Germline V gene lookup returns CDR1 LGHNT and CDR2 FRNRAP.

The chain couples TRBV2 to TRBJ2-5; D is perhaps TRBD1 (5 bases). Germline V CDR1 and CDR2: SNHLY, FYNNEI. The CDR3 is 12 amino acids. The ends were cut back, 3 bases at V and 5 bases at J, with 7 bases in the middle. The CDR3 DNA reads TGTGCCAGCAGTGACAGGGTTGAGACCCAGTACTTC. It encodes CASSDRVETQYF.